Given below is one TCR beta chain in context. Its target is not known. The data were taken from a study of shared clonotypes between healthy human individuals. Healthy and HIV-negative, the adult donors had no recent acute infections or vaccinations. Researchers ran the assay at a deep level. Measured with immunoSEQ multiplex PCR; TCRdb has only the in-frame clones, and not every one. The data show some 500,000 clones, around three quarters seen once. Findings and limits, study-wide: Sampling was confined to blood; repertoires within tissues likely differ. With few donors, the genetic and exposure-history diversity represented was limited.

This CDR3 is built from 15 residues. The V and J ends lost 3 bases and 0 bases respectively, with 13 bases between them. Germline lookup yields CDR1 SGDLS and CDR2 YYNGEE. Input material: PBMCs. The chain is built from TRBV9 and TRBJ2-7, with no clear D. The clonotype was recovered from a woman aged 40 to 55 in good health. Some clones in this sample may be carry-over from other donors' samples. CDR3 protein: CASSALADLSYEQYF. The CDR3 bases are TGTGCCAGCAGCGCCCTGGCGGATCTCTCCTACGAGCAGTACTTC. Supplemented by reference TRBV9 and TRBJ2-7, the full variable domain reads DSGVTQTPKHLITATGQRVTLRCSPRSGDLSVYWYQQSLDQGLQFLIQYYNGEERAKGNILERFSAQQFPDLHSELNLSSLELGDSALYFCASSALADLSYEQYFGPGTRLTVT.